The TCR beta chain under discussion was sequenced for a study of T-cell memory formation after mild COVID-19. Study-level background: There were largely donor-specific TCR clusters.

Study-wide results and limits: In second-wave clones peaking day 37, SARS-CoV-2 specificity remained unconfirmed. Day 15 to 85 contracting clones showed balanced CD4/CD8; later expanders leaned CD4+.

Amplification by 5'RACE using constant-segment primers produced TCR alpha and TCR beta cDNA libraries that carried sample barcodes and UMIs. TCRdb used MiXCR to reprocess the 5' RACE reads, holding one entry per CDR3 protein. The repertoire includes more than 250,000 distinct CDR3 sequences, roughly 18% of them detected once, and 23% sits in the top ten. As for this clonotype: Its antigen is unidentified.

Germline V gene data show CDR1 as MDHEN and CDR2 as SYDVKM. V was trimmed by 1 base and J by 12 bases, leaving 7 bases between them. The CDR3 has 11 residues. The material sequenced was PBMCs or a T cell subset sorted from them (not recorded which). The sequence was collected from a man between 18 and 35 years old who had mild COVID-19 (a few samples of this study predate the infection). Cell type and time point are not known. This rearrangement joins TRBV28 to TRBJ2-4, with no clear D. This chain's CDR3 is CASSLSAAQYF. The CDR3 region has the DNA TGTGCCAGCAGTTTATCGGCAGCTCAGTACTTC.